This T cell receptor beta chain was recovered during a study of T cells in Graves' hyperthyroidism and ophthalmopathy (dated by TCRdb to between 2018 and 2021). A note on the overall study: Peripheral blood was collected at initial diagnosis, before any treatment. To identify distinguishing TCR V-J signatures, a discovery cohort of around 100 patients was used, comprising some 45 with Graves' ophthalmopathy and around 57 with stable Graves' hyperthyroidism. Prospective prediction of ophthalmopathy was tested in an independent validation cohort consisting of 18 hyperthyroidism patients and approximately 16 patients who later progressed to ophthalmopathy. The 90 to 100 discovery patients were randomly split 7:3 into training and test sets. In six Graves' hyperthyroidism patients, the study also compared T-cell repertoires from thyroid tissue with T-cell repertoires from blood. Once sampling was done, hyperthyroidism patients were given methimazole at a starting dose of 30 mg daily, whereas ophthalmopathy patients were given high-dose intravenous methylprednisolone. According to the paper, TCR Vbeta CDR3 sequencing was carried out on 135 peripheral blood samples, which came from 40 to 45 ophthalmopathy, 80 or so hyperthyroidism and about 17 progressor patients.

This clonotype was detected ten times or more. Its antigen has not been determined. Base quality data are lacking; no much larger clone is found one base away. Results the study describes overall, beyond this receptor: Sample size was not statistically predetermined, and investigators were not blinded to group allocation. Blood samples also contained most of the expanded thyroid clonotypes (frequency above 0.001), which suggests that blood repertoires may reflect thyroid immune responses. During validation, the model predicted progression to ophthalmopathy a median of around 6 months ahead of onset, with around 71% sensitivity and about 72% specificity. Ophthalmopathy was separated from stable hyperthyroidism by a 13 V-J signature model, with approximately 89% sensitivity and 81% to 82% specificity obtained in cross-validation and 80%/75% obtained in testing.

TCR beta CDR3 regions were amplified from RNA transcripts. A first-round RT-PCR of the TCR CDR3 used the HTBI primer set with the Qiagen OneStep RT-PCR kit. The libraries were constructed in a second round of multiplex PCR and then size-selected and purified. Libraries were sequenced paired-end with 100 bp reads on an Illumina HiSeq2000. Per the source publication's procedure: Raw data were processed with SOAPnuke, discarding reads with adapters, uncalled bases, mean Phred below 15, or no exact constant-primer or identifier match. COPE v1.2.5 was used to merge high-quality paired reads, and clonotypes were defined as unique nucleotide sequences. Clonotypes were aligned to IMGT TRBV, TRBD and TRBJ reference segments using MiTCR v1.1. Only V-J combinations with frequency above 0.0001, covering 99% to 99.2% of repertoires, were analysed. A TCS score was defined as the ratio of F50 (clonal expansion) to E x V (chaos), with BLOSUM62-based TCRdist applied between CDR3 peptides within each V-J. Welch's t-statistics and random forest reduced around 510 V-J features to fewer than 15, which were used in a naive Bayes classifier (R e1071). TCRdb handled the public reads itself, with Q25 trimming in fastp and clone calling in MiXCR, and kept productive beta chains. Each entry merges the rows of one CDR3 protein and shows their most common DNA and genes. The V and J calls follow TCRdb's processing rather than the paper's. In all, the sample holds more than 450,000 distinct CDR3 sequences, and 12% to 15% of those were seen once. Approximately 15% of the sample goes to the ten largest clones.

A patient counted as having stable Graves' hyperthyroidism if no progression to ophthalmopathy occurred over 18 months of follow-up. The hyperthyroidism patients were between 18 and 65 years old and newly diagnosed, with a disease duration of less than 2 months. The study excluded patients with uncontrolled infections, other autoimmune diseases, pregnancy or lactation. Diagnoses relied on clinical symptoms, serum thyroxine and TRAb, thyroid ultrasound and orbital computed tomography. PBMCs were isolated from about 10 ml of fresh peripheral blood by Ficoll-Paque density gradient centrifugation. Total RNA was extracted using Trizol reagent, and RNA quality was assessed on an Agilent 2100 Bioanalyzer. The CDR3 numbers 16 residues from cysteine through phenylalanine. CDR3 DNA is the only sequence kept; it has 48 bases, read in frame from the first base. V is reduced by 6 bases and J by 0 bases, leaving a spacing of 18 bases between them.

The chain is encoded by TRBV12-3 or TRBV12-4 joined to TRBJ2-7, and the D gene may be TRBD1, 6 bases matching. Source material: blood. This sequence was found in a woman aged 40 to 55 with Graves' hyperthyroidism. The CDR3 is CASSYRVGSSSYEQYF. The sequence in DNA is TGTGCCAGCAGCTACAGGGTAGGGAGTAGCTCCTACGAGCAGTACTTC.